The clone carrying this T cell receptor (beta chain) was observed a handful of times. This CDR3 region has 16 residues. Germline assignment: CDR1 KGHSH and CDR2 LQKENI. Unmatched junction bases numbered 8, after V lost 4 bases and J lost 1 base. These data are taken from a study of blood T cell repertoires in COVID-19. Background on the study: Nucleic acid was either cDNA or gDNA, and it came from T cells, B-cell-depleted T cells, or PBMCs.

Residents of about two dozen US areas, aged roughly 18 to 90 years, made up the participants. All recovered Cohort 3 donors got two negative PCRs, got clearance, or saw symptom resolution. Original data processing: The authors estimated nucleated cell counts from reference gene primer amplification. The data were produced by immunoSEQ multiplex PCR, yet TCRdb's version contains in-frame clones alone and is incomplete. V and J calls plus clone size are reproduced from that table; the DNA served to infer D and trimming. This table has about 170,000 clones, over 80% appearing once. The sample was PBMCs or T cells enriched from blood (not recorded which). This sequence joins TRBV18 and TRBJ1-1, with TRBD1 matching 8 bases. This TCR was recovered from a woman aged 45-65 years who had recovered from COVID-19. This chain's CDR3 is CASSLGQGGTNTEAFF. The DNA for the CDR3 is TGTGCCAGCTCACTTGGACAGGGTGGGACGAACACTGAAGCTTTCTTT.